This entry concerns a single T cell receptor beta chain. The junction does not match germline at one end; this may be a read error. Additional DNA sequences in this sample encode the identical CDR3. The data were produced by immunoSEQ multiplex PCR, yet TCRdb's version contains in-frame clones alone and is incomplete. The sample records 120,000 to 150,000 clones, about 89% being singletons. The data were taken from a study of control samples from healthy donors and cancer patients. The CDR3 loop spans 17 amino acids. The V gene's germline CDR1 is SGHDT and CDR2 YYEEEE. This chain uses TRBV5-6 with TRBJ1-5; D may be TRBD1 (6 bases). The sequenced sample consisted of blood. The sequence was collected from a man aged 18 to 29 in good health. CDR3 amino acids: CASSLGWGQGPSGAQHF. CDR3 sequence (DNA): TGTGCCAGTAGCTTGGGATGGGGGCAGGGGCCCTCGGGGGCCCAGCATTTT.